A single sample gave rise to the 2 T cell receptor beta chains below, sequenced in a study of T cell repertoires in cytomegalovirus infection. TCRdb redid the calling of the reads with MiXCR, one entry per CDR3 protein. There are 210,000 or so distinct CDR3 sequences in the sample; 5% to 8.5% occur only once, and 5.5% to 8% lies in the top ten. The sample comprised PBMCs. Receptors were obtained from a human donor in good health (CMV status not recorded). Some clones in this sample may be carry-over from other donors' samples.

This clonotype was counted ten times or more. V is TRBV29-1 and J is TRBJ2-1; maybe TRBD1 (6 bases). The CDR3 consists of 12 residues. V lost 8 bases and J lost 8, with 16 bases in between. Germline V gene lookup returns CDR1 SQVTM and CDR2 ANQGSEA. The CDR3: CSIKGVNHEQFF. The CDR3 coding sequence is TGCAGCATCAAGGGGGTAAACCATGAGCAGTTCTTC.

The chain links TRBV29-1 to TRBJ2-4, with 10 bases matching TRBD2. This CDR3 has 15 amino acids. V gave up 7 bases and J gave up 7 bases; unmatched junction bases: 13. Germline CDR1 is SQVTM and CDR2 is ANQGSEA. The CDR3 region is CSGASGGARGNIQYF. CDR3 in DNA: TGCAGCGGCGCGAGCGGGGGGGCCCGGGGGAACATTCAGTACTTC.